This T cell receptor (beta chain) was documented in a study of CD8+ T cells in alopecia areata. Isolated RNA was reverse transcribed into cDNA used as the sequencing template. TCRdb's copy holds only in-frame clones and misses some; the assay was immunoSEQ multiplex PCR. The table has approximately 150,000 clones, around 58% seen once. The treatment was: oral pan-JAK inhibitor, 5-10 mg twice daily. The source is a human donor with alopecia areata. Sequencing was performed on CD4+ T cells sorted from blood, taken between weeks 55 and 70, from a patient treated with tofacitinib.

The CDR3 DNA sequence: TGTGCCAGCAGCCAAGATGGCTGGAGCGGCTCCTACGAGCAGTACTTC. Encoded protein: CASSQDGWSGSYEQYF. The chain links TRBV4-2 to TRBJ2-7, with D tentatively TRBD2 (5 bases). The CDR3 is 16 amino acids. Looked up from germline, CDR1 is LGHNA and CDR2 is YNFKEQ. The ends were cut back, 0 bases at V and 0 bases at J, with 12 bases in the middle.